Presented here are 7 T cell receptor beta chains from one specimen sequenced in a study of blood T cell repertoires in COVID-19. Sequencing used immunoSEQ multiplex PCR; TCRdb keeps in-frame clones, though not all of them. This table has around 210,000 clones, around four fifths appearing once. The sample consisted of peripheral blood. All receptors derive from a man aged 55 to 70 with COVID-19, enrolled during active disease.

J is TRBJ1-2 and V is TRBV15; D ambiguous. Germline CDR1 is LNHNV and CDR2 is YYDKDF (reference sequence). V lost 3 bases and J 8 bases, leaving 10 bases between the germline ends. This CDR3 is built from 12 residues. CDR3 DNA sequence: TGTGCCACCAGCAGGGCAGGCCGAGGCTACACCTTC. It yields the protein CATSRAGRGYTF.

The J gene is TRBJ2-2, the V gene TRBV9; possible D gene TRBD2, 6 bases. CDR3 length: 14 residues. Germline V gives CDR1 SGDLS, CDR2 YYNGEE. Trimming took off 0 bases at V and 5 bases at J, with 8 bases between the two ends. The chain's CDR3 is CASSVGGETGELFF. The CDR3 region has the DNA TGTGCCAGCAGCGTAGGGGGGGAAACCGGGGAGCTGTTTTTT.

V usage is TRBV19 and J usage is TRBJ2-2, with a possible D match to TRBD1 (5 bases). Trimming cost V 4 bases and J 6 bases, with 9 bases left between them. CDR3 size: 13 residues. Germline CDR1 and CDR2: LNHDA and SQIVND (reference sequence). The CDR3 loop reads CASSKNRPGELFF. The CDR3 DNA reads TGTGCCAGTAGTAAAAACAGGCCCGGGGAGCTGTTTTTT.

V and J are TRBV10-3 and TRBJ2-1, with TRBD1 matching 8 bases. With V trimmed by 3 bases and J by 10 bases, 11 bases remained unmatched. The length of the CDR3 is 15 residues. From germline, CDR1 is ENHRY and CDR2 SYGVKD. CDR3: CAISERQGAGWEQFF. CDR3 bases: TGTGCCATCAGTGAACGGCAGGGGGCTGGGTGGGAGCAGTTCTTC.

This sequence joins TRBV6-5 and TRBJ1-4; D gene ambiguous. The CDR3 runs to 16 residues. Trimming stripped 0 bases from V and 8 bases from J, with 16 bases between. The germline gives CDR1 MNHEY, CDR2 SVGAGI. The CDR3: CASSYSGGSAAEKLFF. The CDR3 DNA is TGTGCCAGCAGTTACTCTGGAGGGTCCGCAGCGGAAAAACTGTTTTTT.

CDR3 in DNA: TGTGCCATCAGTGAAATATCCGGGGCCAACGTCCTGACTTTC. Protein product: CAISEISGANVLTF. V usage is TRBV10-3 and J usage is TRBJ2-6; no clear D gene. Trimming left V 3 bases short and J 4 bases short, with 7 bases between. CDR1 and CDR2 from the germline V gene are ENHRY and SYGVKD. The CDR3 loop spans 14 amino acids.

J is TRBJ2-2 and V is TRBV28, with D possibly being TRBD1 (7 bases). V was trimmed by 6 bases and J by 1 base, leaving 12 bases between them. CDR1 is MDHEN, CDR2 SYDVKM, per germline. The CDR3 is 15 amino acids. CDR3 in amino acids: CASRTGTLNTGELFF. Written as DNA, the CDR3 is TGTGCCAGCAGGACAGGGACTTTGAACACCGGGGAGCTGTTTTTT.